Each of the 19 T cell receptor beta chains below was sequenced from the same sample in a study of control samples from healthy donors and cancer patients. Profiling relied on immunoSEQ multiplex PCR, and the TCRdb table lists in-frame clones only, not all of them. The repertoire holds 55,000 to 90,000 clones, with approximately 80% as singletons. Source material: blood. The receptors stem from a man in his fifties in good health.

The rearrangement links TRBV6-5 to TRBJ1-3; no clear D. V lost 4 bases and J lost 2, with 9 bases in between. CDR3 length: 14 residues. Germline values: CDR1 MNHEY, CDR2 SVGAGI. The CDR3: CASSSGKTGNTIYF. CDR3 sequence (DNA): TGTGCCAGCAGTTCGGGGAAGACTGGAAACACCATATATTTT.

The V call is TRBV2, the J call TRBJ2-7, with a tentative D call TRBD2 (6 bases). Germline V gives CDR1 SNHLY, CDR2 FYNNEI. Trimming removed 7 bases from V and 0 bases from J, with 13 bases in between. This CDR3 spans 14 amino acids. Here the CDR3 DNA reads TGTGCCAGCAACCCGGGGACTTCCTCCTACGAGCAGTACTTC. As protein: CASNPGTSSYEQYF.

The genes are TRBV5-1 and TRBJ2-2; the D gene could be TRBD1 or TRBD2 (5 bases each). V gave up 4 bases and J gave up 6 bases, with 13 bases separating them. The CDR3 contains 14 residues. Germline V gene lookup returns CDR1 SGHRS and CDR2 YFSETQ. The chain's CDR3 is CASSLLGGAGELFF. The CDR3 nucleotides read TGCGCCAGCAGCCTCCTTGGGGGTGCCGGGGAGCTGTTTTTT.

This chain connects TRBV2 to TRBJ2-7; 10 nucleotides agree with TRBD1. With V trimmed by 3 bases and J by 4 bases, 3 bases remained unmatched. Germline V gives CDR1 SNHLY, CDR2 FYNNEI. There are 14 residues in the CDR3. CDR3 in amino acids: CASSETGGWYEQYF. The CDR3 nucleotides read TGTGCCAGCAGTGAGACAGGGGGCTGGTACGAGCAGTACTTC.

This chain uses TRBV19 with TRBJ2-3; TRBD1 aligns across 9 bases. V was clipped by 4 bases and J by 5 bases; unmatched bases: 4. This CDR3 spans 14 amino acids. The V gene's germline CDR1 is LNHDA and CDR2 SQIVND (reference sequence). CDR3: CASSTGTGRDTQYF. CDR3 DNA: TGTGCCAGTAGTACCGGGACAGGGAGAGATACGCAGTATTTT.

The chain uses TRBV11-2 and TRBJ2-3; either TRBD1 or TRBD2 may fit D (6 bases each). Germline CDR1 reads SGHAT; CDR2 reads FQNNGV. This CDR3 spans 15 amino acids. V was cut by 1 base and J by 6 bases, with 14 bases left in between. The CDR3 coding sequence is TGTGCCAGCAGCTTAGGAGTAGGAGGGGGGGATACGCAGTATTTT. This gives the protein CASSLGVGGGDTQYF.

This sequence joins TRBV10-1 and TRBJ2-5, with D hard to call. This CDR3 has 11 residues. Trimming removed 6 bases from V and 3 bases from J, with 5 bases in between. Germline V gene lookup returns CDR1 WNHNN and CDR2 SYGVQD (reference sequence). The CDR3 protein is CASSSEETQYF. DNA of the CDR3: TGCGCCAGCAGCTCGGAAGAGACCCAGTACTTC.

The V and J genes are TRBV28 and TRBJ1-1; D is unresolved. This CDR3 region has 15 residues. The germline gives CDR1 MDHEN, CDR2 SYDVKM. V shed 1 base and J shed 5 bases, with 14 bases lying between them. CDR3 residues: CASSLFTHAGTEAFF. DNA of the CDR3: TGTGCCAGCAGTTTATTCACCCATGCGGGGACTGAAGCTTTCTTT.

The V and J genes are TRBV7-2 and TRBJ1-1; the D is unclear. Germline CDR1 reads SGHTA; CDR2 reads FQGNSA. Trimming took 3 bases from V and 4 from J, leaving 15 bases between them. The CDR3 loop spans 15 amino acids. CDR3 region: CASSFSRYSITEAFF. The CDR3 region has the DNA TGTGCCAGCAGCTTTTCTCGGTACAGCATCACTGAAGCTTTCTTT.

The chain combines TRBV29-1 with TRBJ1-1; tentatively, D is TRBD1 (5 bases). Germline V gene sequence: CDR1 SQVTM, CDR2 ANQGSEA. CDR3 length: 13 residues. V dropped 6 bases and J dropped 4 bases, with 15 bases sitting between them. The CDR3 protein is CSVIRAYRTEAFF. As DNA, the CDR3 is TGCAGCGTAATCAGGGCTTATCGCACTGAAGCTTTCTTT.

The chain couples TRBV7-9 to TRBJ1-1; D gene ambiguous. The germline V and J ends were trimmed by 0 bases and 1 base, with 9 bases remaining between them. The germline gives CDR1 SEHNR, CDR2 FQNEAQ (reference sequence). The CDR3 has 15 amino acids. The CDR3 DNA reads TGTGCCAGCAGCTTAGCGTCCTGGGCGAACACTGAAGCTTTCTTT. This codes for CASSLASWANTEAFF.

In this sample, this clone turned up once. J is TRBJ2-1 and V is TRBV4-1, with D hard to call. Trimming cost V 0 bases and J 0 bases, with 15 bases left between them. Germline V gene data show CDR1 as MGHRA and CDR2 as YSYEKL. The CDR3 is 18 residues long. CDR3 sequence: CASSQDPPATSSYNEQFF. The CDR3 bases are TGCGCCAGCAGCCAAGATCCGCCAGCGACAAGCTCCTACAATGAGCAGTTCTTC.

The chain links TRBV30 to TRBJ1-1, with D tentatively TRBD1 (5 bases). The CDR3 runs to 13 residues. Trimming pared 5 bases from V and 1 base from J, leaving 11 bases between. From germline, CDR1 is GTSNPN and CDR2 SVGIG (reference sequence). The CDR3: CAWLRGTNTEAFF. The CDR3 DNA sequence: TGTGCCTGGCTTCGGGGGACGAACACTGAAGCTTTCTTT.

This chain connects TRBV4-1 to TRBJ1-6; 7 bases align to TRBD1. The CDR3 sequence is 18 residues long. The V segment lost 4 bases and the J segment 1 base; nucleotides outside the gene matches: 10. The germline CDR1 and CDR2 sequences are MGHRA and YSYEKL. CDR3 region: CASSPVKGASSYNSPLHF. CDR3 coding DNA: TGCGCCAGCAGCCCGGTCAAGGGGGCGAGTTCCTATAATTCACCCCTCCACTTT.

The chain employs TRBV6-2 or TRBV6-3 and TRBJ2-7; D is uncertain. V was trimmed by 2 bases and J by 2 bases, leaving 7 bases between them. The germline V gene encodes CDR1 MNHEY and CDR2 SVGEGT. This CDR3 contains 13 residues. The chain's CDR3 is CASSYGSPYEQYF. CDR3 bases: TGTGCCAGCAGTTACGGATCCCCCTACGAGCAGTACTTC.

This sequence joins TRBV5-1 and TRBJ2-7; perhaps TRBD2 as D (6 bases). The V end lost 5 bases, the J end lost 5 bases, and 17 bases lay between the germline ends. CDR3 length: 14 residues. Per germline, CDR1 SGHRS and CDR2 YFSETQ. The CDR3 region has the DNA TGCGCCAGCAGTCTCTCTAGCGAATGGGACGAGCAGTACTTC. It translates to CASSLSSEWDEQYF.

This clone was counted a single time. The CDR3 loop reads CASSLGTAQETQYF. The CDR3 DNA reads as TGTGCCAGCAGCTTAGGGACGGCTCAAGAGACCCAGTACTTC. The chain is built from TRBV7-9 and TRBJ2-5; D unresolved. Per the germline V gene, CDR1 is SEHNR and CDR2 is FQNEAQ (reference sequence). There are 14 residues in the CDR3. Trimming shortened V by 1 base and J by 2 bases, and 8 bases separated the two germline ends.

The chain has TRBV30 and TRBJ2-7; D gene ambiguous. The length of the CDR3 is 11 residues. V shed 1 base and J shed 4 bases, with 5 bases lying between them. Germline lookup yields CDR1 GTSNPN and CDR2 SVGIG (reference sequence). DNA for the CDR3: TGTGCCTGGAGTGCCGAGTACGAGCAGTACTTC. It codes for CAWSAEYEQYF.

This chain's CDR3 is CSFIPRLAGVIDEQFF. CDR3 nucleotides: TGCAGCTTCATACCTAGACTAGCGGGAGTAATCGATGAGCAGTTCTTC. The V gene is TRBV29-1, the J gene TRBJ2-1; 12 bases are shared with TRBD2. CDR3 length: 16 residues. The germline CDR1 and CDR2 sequences are SQVTM and ANQGSEA. With V trimmed by 8 bases and J by 8 bases, 16 bases remained unmatched.